Included here is one TCR beta chain sequence, with context. Repertoires were generated with immunoSEQ multiplex PCR, while TCRdb's copy carries only in-frame clones and drops some. The data show under 200,000 clones, with 85% to 95% seen just once and around 0.53% held by the top ten. The data stem from a study of blood T cell repertoires in COVID-19. In the study overall: The United States, Italy and Spain were the sources of the acute and convalescent COVID-19 samples. PBMCs, B-cell-depleted T cells, or T cells were the source of the cDNA or gDNA that made up the material.

This clonotype originated in a man aged 45-65 years with acute or convalescent COVID-19. The source material was peripheral blood.

CDR3 amino acids: CARSLGISGRSKNIQYF. CDR3 sequence (DNA): TGTGCCAGAAGCTTGGGTATTAGCGGGAGATCGAAAAACATTCAGTACTTC. This chain connects TRBV5-3 to TRBJ2-4, with TRBD2 matching 9 bases. TRBV5-3 is known as an ORF, though its function is uncertain. V lost 0 bases and J lost 4; bases outside the gene matches: 8. The CDR3 sequence is 17 residues long.